Only a few counts were recorded for the clone carrying this T cell receptor (beta chain). Each CDR3 protein gets one entry after TCRdb re-called the RT-PCR reads with MiXCR. The sample yields about 680,000 distinct CDR3 sequences, 14% seen once. V was trimmed by 0 bases and J by 4 bases, leaving 9 bases between them. The CDR3 is 14 amino acids. Germline V gene lookup returns CDR1 SGHTA and CDR2 FQGNSA. The sequence came from a female donor in good health, serving as a healthy control. The chain combines TRBV7-2 with TRBJ1-1, with D unresolved. Sequencing was done on a sample of memory CD4+ T cells from blood. The DNA for the CDR3 is TGTGCCAGCAGCTTAGCGGTCGGGAGCACTGAAGCTTTCTTT. Protein: CASSLAVGSTEAFF.